This TCR beta chain was observed in a study of T cell responses to AZD1222 COVID-19 vaccine. Profiling relied on immunoSEQ multiplex PCR, and the TCRdb table lists in-frame clones only, not all of them. The sample includes about 150,000 clones, 85% to 95% of them seen just once. Germline V gene data show CDR1 as SGHDN and CDR2 as FVKESK. This CDR3 contains 13 residues. V lost 4 bases to trimming and J lost 4 bases, with 8 bases between them. Comment on this clone: Its cognate antigen is unknown.

Study-level findings and limits: The number of AZD1222 recipients seropositive at baseline was only 6 or 7. Donor demographics were predominantly white British with a female majority; clonal diversity may be underestimated. There were vaccine-associated CD4 TCRs across spike, dominant at 160-218 and 743-854.

The clonotype comes from an adult in good health. The sample was peripheral blood, taken on day 0 of AZD1222 vaccination. The V gene is TRBV14, the J gene TRBJ2-1; a possible D gene is TRBD1 (6 bases). The CDR3 DNA reads TGTGCCAGCAGCCCGGACAGATACAATGAGCAGTTCTTC. It is translated as CASSPDRYNEQFF.